This is a list of T cell receptor beta chains from one sample in a study of blood T cell repertoires in COVID-19. Profiling relied on immunoSEQ multiplex PCR, and the TCRdb table lists in-frame clones only, not all of them. The sample carries 200,000 to 250,000 clones, approximately 82% recorded once. Material for sequencing was peripheral blood. The receptor set was obtained from a woman younger than 30 with acute or convalescent COVID-19. The CDR3 runs from the conserved cysteine through the conserved F or W. The D gene is left open where the match is weak. Not every row has a clone size; where given, it reads once, few, many or a size class.

CDR3aa	CDR3nt	abundance	j_gene	d_gene	v_gene
CASSLGVTEAFF	TGTGCCAGCAGCCTAGGTGTCACTGAAGCTTTCTTT	NA	TRBJ1-1	NA	TRBV12-3/TRBV12-4
CATSDPLAGRHNEQFF	TGTGCCACCAGTGACCCGCTGGCGGGCAGACACAATGAGCAGTTCTTC	NA	TRBJ2-1	NA	TRBV24-1
CASSPLGAGELFF	TGTGCCAGCAGCCCACTCGGGGCCGGGGAGCTGTTTTTT	NA	TRBJ2-2	NA	TRBV7-9
CAWVGQYNSPLHF	TGTGCCTGGGTCGGACAGTATAATTCACCCCTCCACTTT	NA	TRBJ1-6	NA	TRBV30
CASSVWANNEQFF	TGTGCCAGCAGCGTATGGGCGAACAATGAGCAGTTCTTC	once	TRBJ2-1	NA	TRBV9
CASSSGLAGVGEQFF	TGTGCCAGCAGCTCGGGACTAGCGGGAGTTGGTGAGCAGTTCTTC	NA	TRBJ2-1	TRBD2	TRBV11-2
CASRKAGAHGYTF	TGTGCCAGCAGAAAGGCAGGGGCACATGGCTACACCTTC	NA	TRBJ1-2	NA	TRBV5-4
CASSPIGVGGAYNEQFF	TGTGCCAGCAGCCCGATCGGGGTGGGAGGAGCCTACAATGAGCAGTTCTTC	NA	TRBJ2-1	NA	TRBV3-1/TRBV3-2
CASSQHRQGGPQHF	TGCGCCAGCAGCCAGCACAGACAGGGCGGGCCCCAGCATTTT	NA	TRBJ1-5	TRBD1	TRBV4-3
CASSDGDRDYEQYF	TGTGCCAGCAGCGACGGGGACAGGGACTACGAGCAGTACTTC	NA	TRBJ2-7	TRBD1	TRBV11-3
CTTVPEANYGYTF	TGCACCACGGTACCTGAGGCCAACTATGGCTACACCTTC	NA	TRBJ1-2	NA	TRBV29-1
CASSQVLLGGGSYNEQFF	TGTGCCAGCAGCCAAGTCTTGTTAGGAGGCGGGAGCTACAATGAGCAGTTCTTC	few	TRBJ2-1	TRBD2	TRBV3-1/TRBV3-2
CASSPPRGIYNEQFF	TGTGCCAGCAGCCCCCCCAGGGGAATATACAATGAGCAGTTCTTC	NA	TRBJ2-1	NA	TRBV6-5
CASSGLAGVLGTDTQYF	TGCGCCAGCAGTGGACTAGCGGGAGTTCTTGGCACAGATACGCAGTATTTT	NA	TRBJ2-3	TRBD2	TRBV10-1
CASRTGTGGGETQYF	TGCGCCAGCAGAACGGGGACAGGGGGAGGCGAGACCCAGTACTTC	NA	TRBJ2-5	TRBD1	TRBV5-1
CASSPTGTGARNEQFF	TGTGCCAGCAGCCCAACCGGGACAGGGGCCCGCAATGAGCAGTTCTTC	NA	TRBJ2-1	TRBD1	TRBV4-2
CASSLWTGQGGELFF	TGCGCCAGCAGCTTGTGGACAGGGCAGGGCGGGGAGCTGTTTTTT	once	TRBJ2-2	TRBD1	TRBV5-1
CASSLDRLAKGNEQFF	TGCGCCAGCAGCCTGGACCGACTAGCGAAGGGCAATGAGCAGTTCTTC	NA	TRBJ2-1	TRBD2	TRBV4-3
CASSYREGYEQYF	TGTGCCAGCAGTTACAGGGAGGGGTACGAGCAGTACTTC	NA	TRBJ2-7	TRBD2	TRBV6-5
CASSFPIGREKDSPLHF	TGTGCCAGCAGTTTTCCCATCGGACGGGAAAAGGATTCACCCCTCCACTTT	NA	TRBJ1-6	NA	TRBV28
CASSYSTGHYGYTF	TGTGCCAGCAGTTACTCGACAGGTCACTATGGCTACACCTTC	NA	TRBJ1-2	NA	TRBV6-6
CASSLLLGEQFF	TGTGCCAGCAGTTTACTCCTAGGTGAGCAGTTCTTC	NA	TRBJ2-1	NA	TRBV27
CASSYSLRERVTGELFF	TGTGCCAGCAGTTACTCGTTACGGGAGCGTGTCACCGGGGAGCTGTTTTTT	NA	TRBJ2-2	NA	TRBV6-2/TRBV6-3
CASSSRGPGANVLTF	TGTGCCAGTAGTAGCAGGGGGCCTGGGGCCAACGTCCTGACTTTC	few	TRBJ2-6	TRBD1	TRBV19
CATSRDLTSGNYEQYF	TGTGCCACCAGCAGAGATTTAACTAGCGGGAACTACGAGCAGTACTTC	NA	TRBJ2-7	TRBD2	TRBV15
CASLMNRHTGELFF	TGTGCCAGCTTAATGAACAGGCACACCGGGGAGCTGTTTTTT	NA	TRBJ2-2	NA	TRBV19
CASAGQANEKLFF	TGTGCCAGCGCGGGACAGGCTAATGAAAAACTGTTTTTT	NA	TRBJ1-4	TRBD1	TRBV2
CAWTVGAFGRRSTDTQYF	TGTGCCTGGACCGTAGGGGCCTTTGGAAGGCGGTCCACAGATACGCAGTATTTT	few	TRBJ2-3	NA	TRBV30
CASSLAISGRVLYNEQFF	TGTGCCAGCAGCTTAGCCATCAGCGGGAGGGTCCTTTACAATGAGCAGTTCTTC	NA	TRBJ2-1	TRBD2	TRBV11-2
CAWSQGREGETQYF	TGTGCCTGGTCCCAAGGTCGGGAGGGCGAGACCCAGTACTTC	NA	TRBJ2-5	TRBD2	TRBV30
CASSDELGQGINTGELFF	TGTGCCAGTAGTGACGAGCTGGGACAGGGGATTAACACCGGGGAGCTGTTTTTT	NA	TRBJ2-2	TRBD1	TRBV19
CAISGSGATYEQYF	TGTGCCATCAGTGGATCAGGGGCGACCTACGAGCAGTACTTC	NA	TRBJ2-7	NA	TRBV10-3
CASRQQGLAGPNGVGETQYF	TGTGCCAGCAGACAACAAGGACTAGCGGGACCCAATGGGGTAGGAGAGACCCAGTACTTC	NA	TRBJ2-5	TRBD2	TRBV27
CASSPGGWTEAFF	TGTGCCAGCAGCCCCGGAGGGTGGACTGAAGCTTTCTTT	few	TRBJ1-1	NA	TRBV3-1/TRBV3-2
CASSMGQGTEAFF	TGTGCCAGTAGTATGGGCCAGGGGACTGAAGCTTTCTTT	few	TRBJ1-1	NA	TRBV19
CASIMEGRDSPLHF	TGTGCCAGTATCATGGAGGGGAGGGATTCACCCCTCCACTTT	NA	TRBJ1-6	NA	TRBV19
CASSIGGNPAEQYF	TGTGCCAGTAGTATAGGCGGGAACCCTGCTGAGCAGTACTTC	few	TRBJ2-7	NA	TRBV19
CASSLKGETQYF	TGTGCCAGCAGCTTAAAGGGGGAGACCCAGTACTTC	NA	TRBJ2-5	NA	TRBV11-1
CASSLTGGTGGTDTQYF	TGTGCCAGCAGCCTTACGGGCGGGACAGGGGGCACAGATACGCAGTATTTT	few	TRBJ2-3	TRBD1	TRBV7-9
CASSPGTVAETQYF	TGTGCTAGCAGCCCGGGGACAGTAGCAGAGACCCAGTACTTC	NA	TRBJ2-5	TRBD1	TRBV7-7
CASSPGQGNTEAFF	TGCGCCAGCAGCCCGGGACAGGGTAACACTGAAGCTTTCTTT	NA	TRBJ1-1	TRBD1	TRBV5-1
CASRPDRVNSPLHF	TGTGCCAGCAGACCGGACAGGGTTAATTCACCCCTCCACTTT	once	TRBJ1-6	TRBD1	TRBV28
CASRQNPGLPYDNEQFF	TGTGCCAGCAGGCAAAACCCGGGACTACCGTATGACAATGAGCAGTTCTTC	NA	TRBJ2-1	TRBD2	TRBV11-2